These T cell receptor beta chains were read from a single sample in a study of cytomegalovirus exposure and HLA in healthy donors. TCRdb keeps only in-frame clones here, not all; method: immunoSEQ multiplex PCR. The sample has some 130,000 clones; 60% to 80% are singletons. The sequenced material came from PBMCs. These receptors were collected from a woman in her sixties in good health and CMV-seropositive. Both conserved end residues are part of each CDR3. Each record gives: clone size, J gene, V gene, D gene, CDR3 DNA, CDR3 protein. D genes are given only for firm matches. Expanded clones are given a class, and other clones once, few, many or no size at all.

NA,TRBJ1-5,TRBV19,NA,TGTGCCAGTAGTTCGGGGGGCTCAGGCAATCAGCCCCAGCATTTT,CASSSGGSGNQPQHF
NA,TRBJ1-2,TRBV7-9,TRBD1,TGTGCCAGCAGCTCGACCGGACAGGGGCTTAACTATGGCTACACCTTC,CASSSTGQGLNYGYTF
once,TRBJ2-4,TRBV27,NA,TGTGCCAGCAAAAGGGGAAACATTCAGTACTTC,CASKRGNIQYF
medium-sized,TRBJ1-5,TRBV10-3,NA,TGTGCCATCAGTGAGTCGGCACAGTTCAATCAGCCCCAGCATTTT,CAISESAQFNQPQHF
NA,TRBJ2-3,TRBV7-2,NA,TGTGCCAGCCAAGTTCAACACACAAAGACAGATACGCAGTATTTT,CASQVQHTKTDTQYF
once,TRBJ1-1,TRBV7-9,NA,TGTTCCAGCAGCCAACAGGCAATGAACACTGAAGCTTTCTTT,CSSSQQAMNTEAFF
once,TRBJ1-1,TRBV19,NA,TGTGCCAGTAGTCCCCATGGCGGGAACACTGAAGCTTTCTTT,CASSPHGGNTEAFF
NA,TRBJ2-7,TRBV27,NA,TGTGCCAGCAGTTTAACGAGGGGGACCTACGAGCAGTACTTC,CASSLTRGTYEQYF
NA,TRBJ2-3,TRBV4-2,TRBD2,TGTGCCAGCAGCCCACGGACTAGCGGGGAAACAGATACGCAGTATTTT,CASSPRTSGETDTQYF
NA,TRBJ2-7,TRBV25-1,TRBD2,TGTGCCAGCAGTGACCCTAGCGGGGGGGCCTACGAGCAGTACTTC,CASSDPSGGAYEQYF
NA,TRBJ2-2,TRBV19,NA,TGTGCCAGTAGTACACCCCAGGGCTTGTTCACCGGGGAGCTGTTTTTT,CASSTPQGLFTGELFF
NA,TRBJ2-7,TRBV2,NA,TGTGCCAGCAGTCCTAGCCCCACCTTCTACTACGAGCAGTACTTC,CASSPSPTFYYEQYF
NA,TRBJ1-3,TRBV13,NA,TGTGCCAGCAGGCTAGAGAGCTCTGGAAACACCATATATTTT,CASRLESSGNTIYF
NA,TRBJ2-7,TRBV29-1,NA,TGCAGCGTTGTCGTGGCCGTTAGCTCCTACGAGCAGTACTTC,CSVVVAVSSYEQYF
few,TRBJ2-7,TRBV6-5,NA,TGTGCCAGCAGAGGCCTAGCCTCCGAGCAGTACTTC,CASRGLASEQYF
NA,TRBJ1-5,TRBV7-7,TRBD1,TGTGCTAGCAGCCTAAGGACAGGTGGACAGCCCCAGCATTTT,CASSLRTGGQPQHF
NA,TRBJ1-6,TRBV28,NA,TGTGCCAGCAGTTTAACAGATTGGAATTCACCCCTCCACTTT,CASSLTDWNSPLHF
NA,TRBJ1-1,TRBV19,NA,TGTGCCAGTAGTAGTACCGGGGGGCATACTGAAGCTTTCTTT,CASSSTGGHTEAFF
NA,TRBJ2-7,TRBV5-1,TRBD2,TGCGCCAGCAGCTCCGCGGGGGGGACTTTCTACGAGCAGTACTTC,CASSSAGGTFYEQYF
NA,TRBJ1-5,TRBV5-8,NA,TGTGCCAGCAGCCCCGAGATCAATCAGCCCCAGCATTTT,CASSPEINQPQHF
NA,TRBJ2-4,TRBV19,NA,TGTGCCAGTAGTTTCACAGAAAACATTCAGTACTTC,CASSFTENIQYF
few,TRBJ1-4,TRBV6-4,NA,TGTGCCAGCAGCAGGGCAACTAATGAAAAACTGTTTTTT,CASSRATNEKLFF
few,TRBJ2-2,TRBV9,NA,TGTGCCAGCAGCGTAGCAAGCCCATCCTCCCCCGGGGAGCTGTTTTTT,CASSVASPSSPGELFF
few,TRBJ2-3,TRBV9,TRBD1,TGTGCCACCGGACAGGAAAAAGGAGGTACGCAGTATTTT,CATGQEKGGTQYF
NA,TRBJ1-2,TRBV29-1,NA,TGCAGCGCCAAAGACAGCTCCTATGGCTACACCTTC,CSAKDSSYGYTF
once,TRBJ1-1,TRBV7-6,TRBD1,TGTGCCAGCAGCAGCGCGCCGGGACAGATGGGAGAATTGAACACTGAAGCTTTCTTT,CASSSAPGQMGELNTEAFF
NA,TRBJ2-5,TRBV2,TRBD1,TGTGCCAGCGATGGGACAGCCCAGGAGACCCAGTACTTC,CASDGTAQETQYF
NA,TRBJ1-6,TRBV21-1,NA,TGTGCCAGCCTACAGGGGGACAGGGGACTTTCACCCCTCCACTTT,CASLQGDRGLSPLHF
NA,TRBJ2-1,TRBV11-1,TRBD1,TGTGCCAGCAGCTTATTTGGGTACAGGGGGTCCGACAATGAGCAGTTCTTC,CASSLFGYRGSDNEQFF
NA,TRBJ1-1,TRBV11-2,TRBD1,TGTGCCAGCAGCTTATGGGGGACAGAGAACACTGAAGCTTTCTTT,CASSLWGTENTEAFF
NA,TRBJ2-7,TRBV11-2,NA,TGTGCCAGCAGCTCCTTCTATAGAGAGGGTAGCTACGAGCAGTACTTC,CASSSFYREGSYEQYF
NA,TRBJ2-1,TRBV7-8,TRBD2,TGTGCCAGCAGCTCCTTGGCGGGGGGGGTCTATGAGCAGTTCTTC,CASSSLAGGVYEQFF
NA,TRBJ1-1,TRBV6-5,NA,TGTGCCAGCAGCTACTCGGGCAGGGGCACTGAAGCTCTCTTT,CASSYSGRGTEALF
NA,TRBJ2-7,TRBV5-4,TRBD2,TGTGCCAGCCAACAGGGACTAGCGGGGAACGAGCAGTACTTC,CASQQGLAGNEQYF
NA,TRBJ2-7,TRBV10-3,TRBD1,TGTGCCGGAGGACAGGGGGCTGGAGAGCAGTACTTC,CAGGQGAGEQYF
NA,TRBJ1-6,TRBV27,NA,TGTGCCAGCAGTTTTGCGGCAGGGTTATCACCCCTCCACTTT,CASSFAAGLSPLHF
NA,TRBJ1-4,TRBV6-5,NA,TGTGCCAGCAGTTACCAGTCTAGAACTAATGAAAAACTGTTTTTT,CASSYQSRTNEKLFF
NA,TRBJ2-1,TRBV4-1,TRBD2,TGCGCCAGCAGCCAAGACGGGGGGGCCTCCTACAATGAGCAGTTCTTC,CASSQDGGASYNEQFF
NA,TRBJ2-6,TRBV19,NA,TGTGCCAGTAGTTCCCTACAAAAGGGGGCGGGAGGGGCCAACGTCCTGACTTTC,CASSSLQKGAGGANVLTF
few,TRBJ1-1,TRBV9,TRBD1,TGTGCCAGCAGCGTAGCCCCGACAGGGACGAACACTGAAGCTTTCTTT,CASSVAPTGTNTEAFF
NA,TRBJ1-2,TRBV4-1,TRBD1,TGCGCCAGCAGCCAAGAAGCAACAGGGGAAAGCTATGGCTACACCTTC,CASSQEATGESYGYTF
NA,TRBJ1-1,TRBV5-1,NA,TGCGCCAGCAGCTTGGCCCAGGGAAGCTCTGAAGCTTTCTTT,CASSLAQGSSEAFF
few,TRBJ1-2,TRBV28,TRBD1,TGTGCCAGCAGTCCCGGGACAGGGGGTGGCTACACCTTC,CASSPGTGGGYTF
NA,TRBJ1-1,TRBV11-2,TRBD1,TGTGCCAGCAGCCCCAGGGACAGGAACACTGAAGCTTTCTTT,CASSPRDRNTEAFF
NA,TRBJ1-2,TRBV5-4,NA,TGTGCCAGCAGCGAGGGCGGGAACTATGGCTACACCTTC,CASSEGGNYGYTF
NA,TRBJ2-3,TRBV10-1,TRBD2,TGCGCCAGCACCCCCGGGGGGGGAGATACGCAGTATTTT,CASTPGGGDTQYF
NA,TRBJ2-1,TRBV19,TRBD2,TGTGCCAGTAGTTCCTCAGCGGGAAGGGCCGAGAATGAGCAGTTCTTC,CASSSSAGRAENEQFF
NA,TRBJ1-1,TRBV5-1,NA,TGCGCCAGCTCCCCGCAGGGGCCCACTGAAGCTTTCTTT,CASSPQGPTEAFF
NA,TRBJ2-5,TRBV27,NA,TGTGCCAGCAGGGGAGGAGGGAGGACAGGTCAAGAGACCCAGTACTTC,CASRGGGRTGQETQYF